A selection of T cell receptor beta chains follows, all from one sample in a study of CD8+ T cells in alopecia areata. Profiled with immunoSEQ multiplex PCR; TCRdb holds only in-frame clones, not every one. The data show roughly 23,000 clones, with roughly 52% seen just once and roughly a third held by the top ten. The material sequenced was NKG2D-high CD8+ T cells sorted from blood. These receptors were collected from a human donor with alopecia areata. Both conserved end residues are part of each CDR3. Each record gives: V gene, CDR3 length, J gene, CDR3 protein.

TRBV2	14	TRBJ1-2	CARGKRGGLYGYTF
TRBV27	13	TRBJ2-7	CASRRGSGYEQYF
TRBV12-5	12	TRBJ2-7	CASGLGSYEQYF
TRBV9	14	TRBJ2-1	CASSVAGDYNEQFF
TRBV19	17	TRBJ2-3	CASSIPRTSGVTDTQYF
TRBV4-1	14	TRBJ2-3	CATSAALTTDTQYF
TRBV5-1	12	TRBJ2-1	CASSLVGGEQFF
TRBV7-6	14	TRBJ2-3	CASSLRQSGDTQYF
TRBV25-1	15	TRBJ1-1	CASSESRGGNTEAFF
TRBV5-6	15	TRBJ2-1	CASSTGQGWGNEQFF
TRBV29-1	12	.	CSVRDRIYEQYF
TRBV7-3	15	TRBJ2-6	CASSETLAGANVLTF
TRBV29-1	15	TRBJ2-3	CSAVGGTIFLGTQYF
TRBV7-7	12	TRBJ2-1	CASSNHGREQFF
TRBV7-8	18	TRBJ1-4	CASSLYGGGLLTNEKLFF
TRBV13	14	TRBJ1-2	CASSVGTPSYGYTF
TRBV25-1	13	TRBJ2-1	CASSDRVFDEQFF
TRBV2	15	TRBJ2-7	CASSELEGPTYEQYF
TRBV19	13	TRBJ2-7	CASSAGQTYEQYF
TRBV4-1	14	TRBJ1-2	CASSQDGGNYGYTF
TRBV27	13	TRBJ2-7	CASSFLEGGEQYF
TRBV4-1	16	TRBJ2-2	CASSQTSGMLTGELFF
TRBV13	15	TRBJ2-1	CASSAGTGSYNEQFF
TRBV27	14	TRBJ2-1	CASSLVGAYNEQFF
TRBV7-8	18	TRBJ1-1	CASSLGRFIREDATEAFF
TRBV4-1	16	TRBJ2-1	CASSQERGTQTREQFF
TRBV29-1	20	TRBJ2-3	CSVEGHPGLAEISSTDTQYF
TRBV30	14	TRBJ1-5	CAWSAGGRDQPQHF
TRBV7-4	14	TRBJ2-1	CASSSGLGVDEQFF
TRBV5-1	13	TRBJ2-1	CASSFRAYNEQFF
TRBV7-9	16	TRBJ2-1	CASSSSSGSSYNEQFF
TRBV19	14	TRBJ1-2	CASSIGGQNYGYTF
TRBV2	10	TRBJ2-7	CASRGLEQYF
TRBV30	18	TRBJ2-3	CARKPGDSAGGITDTQYF
TRBV25-1	17	TRBJ2-5	CASSRRARDAKKETQYF
TRBV28	15	TRBJ2-7	CASSSFSGSSYEQYF
TRBV5-6	15	TRBJ2-2	CASSPRDYHAGELFF
TRBV28	15	TRBJ1-1	CASSSDRGKDGEAFF
TRBV7-2	15	TRBJ1-2	CASSQSGGTNYGYTF
TRBV28	17	TRBJ2-7	CASSPVWVGPSSYEQYF
TRBV28	14	TRBJ1-1	CASSPIYSNTEAFF
TRBV28	16	TRBJ2-3	CASSSEDRIYTDTQYF
TRBV28	16	TRBJ2-6	CASRPDLRSGANVLTF
TRBV9	16	TRBJ2-2	CASSRHVGVSAGELFF
TRBV28	12	TRBJ2-7	CASSLYSSEQYF
TRBV28	14	TRBJ1-5	CASSLDREGQPQHF
TRBV6-1	14	TRBJ2-1	CASSKREAVGEQFF
TRBV9	16	TRBJ2-3	CASSVAGGTFTDTQYF
TRBV11-2	13	TRBJ2-7	CASSSPGLYEQYF
TRBV7-2	14	TRBJ2-2	CASSFFLGAGELFF
TRBV4-2	16	TRBJ2-7	CASSQDGAVGPAGQYF
TRBV29-1	10	TRBJ2-3	CSVIGDTQYF
TRBV7-9	12	TRBJ2-1	CASTTLDRRKFF
TRBV4-1	14	TRBJ1-2	CASSQAGRGYGYTF